This T cell receptor beta chain was sequenced in a study of T cell repertoires in cytomegalovirus infection. Study in general: Signatures in public TCR beta sequences pointed to both CMV infection and matching HLA type.

Germline CDR1 is GTSNPN and CDR2 is SVGIG (reference sequence). Between the trimmed V and J ends, which lost 0 bases and 0 bases, there was a span of 13 bases. The CDR3 sequence is 16 residues long. TCRdb reprocessed the reads via MiXCR and lists one record per CDR3 protein. The table lists hundreds of thousands of distinct CDR3 sequences, 11% of them singletons, with 10% in the top ten. This clonotype came up a few times. The V call is TRBV30, the J call TRBJ2-3; D is undetermined. The source of this sequence is a human donor in good health (CMV status not recorded). Some clones in this sample may be carry-over from other donors' samples. The sequenced material came from PBMCs. CDR3 sequence reads: CAWSVRGFTSTDTQYF. CDR3 sequence (DNA): TGTGCCTGGAGTGTACGTGGGTTTACTAGCACAGATACGCAGTATTTT.